This is a list of T cell receptor beta chains from one sample in a study of sequential checkpoint blockade in melanoma. TCRdb keeps only in-frame clones here, not all; method: immunoSEQ multiplex PCR. The table lists 23,000 or so clones, 55% to 70% of them singletons. The specimen was CD8+ T cells sorted from blood (inferred from file names), collected from a patient given nivolumab and ipilimumab in sequence. The receptors come from a human donor with melanoma. CDR3s include the opening cysteine and the closing phenylalanine or tryptophan. A D gene is named only where the DNA matches it firmly. Only part of the rows carry a size: once, few, many, or a class if the clone is expanded.

d_gene	v_gene	abundance	j_gene	CDR3aa	CDR3nt
TRBD1	TRBV5-4	once	TRBJ1-1	CASSLGTGVRTEAFF	TGTGCCAGCAGTTTAGGGACAGGGGTGAGGACTGAAGCTTTCTTT
.	TRBV7-9	few	TRBJ2-7	CASSQDNTVYEQYF	TGTGCCAGCAGCCAGGATAATACGGTCTACGAGCAGTACTTC
.	TRBV9	.	TRBJ2-7	CASSSGAPYEQYF	TGTGCCAGCAGCTCTGGAGCGCCCTACGAGCAGTACTTC
TRBD2	TRBV2	.	TRBJ2-3	CASSDVLAGRLGTDTQYF	TGTGCCAGCAGCGACGTGTTAGCGGGTCGCCTGGGCACAGATACGCAGTATTTT
TRBD2	TRBV27	.	TRBJ2-1	CASSLFSSGDMGNEQFF	TGTGCCAGCAGTTTATTTTCTAGCGGGGATATGGGCAATGAGCAGTTCTTC
TRBD2	TRBV11-2	.	TRBJ2-2	CASSLVRGGPSPSGELFF	TGTGCCAGCAGCTTGGTGCGCGGGGGGCCTTCCCCCTCCGGGGAGCTGTTTTTT
.	TRBV19	.	TRBJ2-7	CASSPVRGGEEWEQYF	TGTGCCAGTAGTCCTGTGAGAGGGGGGGAGGAATGGGAGCAGTACTTC
.	TRBV7-2	few	TRBJ1-3	CASSATPGNTIYF	TGTGCCAGCAGCGCGACACCTGGAAACACCATATATTTT
TRBD1	TRBV6-1	.	TRBJ1-4	CASSASTGVYEKLFF	TGTGCCAGCAGTGCCTCGACAGGGGTCTATGAAAAACTGTTTTTT
TRBD1	TRBV27	.	TRBJ1-6	CASSLSWTGIDSPLHF	TGTGCCAGCAGTTTATCCTGGACAGGGATCGATTCACCCCTCCACTTT
TRBD1	TRBV6-5	few	TRBJ1-2	CASSYSAGGNGYTF	TGTGCCAGCAGTTACTCGGCAGGGGGGAATGGCTACACCTTC
TRBD2	TRBV9	.	TRBJ2-7	CASSPSGGRKYEQYF	TGTGCCAGCAGCCCGAGCGGGGGGCGTAAATACGAGCAGTACTTC
.	TRBV11-2	.	TRBJ2-1	CASSPGGPREQFF	TGTGCCAGCAGCCCAGGGGGGCCTCGTGAGCAGTTCTTC
.	TRBV19	.	TRBJ1-2	CASSTGVEWYGYTF	TGTGCCAGTAGTACCGGGGTCGAATGGTATGGCTACACCTTC
TRBD2	TRBV4-2	.	TRBJ2-2	CASSQVFGAGGYNTGELFF	TGTGCCAGCAGCCAAGTGTTTGGAGCGGGGGGGTACAACACCGGGGAGCTGTTTTTT
TRBD2	TRBV7-3	.	TRBJ2-6	CASSLTGGTQSGANVLTF	TGTGCCAGCAGCTTAACGGGAGGGACCCAATCTGGGGCCAACGTCCTGACTTTC
.	TRBV12-2	few	TRBJ2-7	CASRLVPETTYEQYF	TGTGCAAGTCGCTTAGTACCAGAAACAACCTACGAGCAGTACTTC
.	TRBV5-4	.	TRBJ1-1	CASSHTSQGEAFF	TGTGCCAGCAGCCATACATCACAGGGTGAAGCTTTCTTT
.	TRBV5-1	once	TRBJ1-2	CASTLKGPFGGYTF	TGCGCCAGCACCCTAAAGGGGCCTTTCGGGGGCTACACCTTC
.	TRBV9	.	TRBJ2-6	CASSVSRSGANVLTF	TGTGCCAGCAGCGTTTCCCGCTCTGGGGCCAACGTCCTGACTTTC
.	TRBV5-5	.	TRBJ1-2	CASSLGIGGGYTF	TGTGCCAGCAGCTTAGGCATAGGGGGTGGCTACACCTTC
TRBD1	TRBV5-4	.	TRBJ2-1	CASSSGQGAYNEQFF	TGTGCCAGCAGCTCTGGACAGGGGGCTTACAATGAGCAGTTCTTC
.	TRBV19	few	TRBJ2-1	CASSTLGGDEQFF	TGTGCCAGTAGTACTCTCGGAGGAGATGAGCAGTTCTTC
.	TRBV27	.	TRBJ2-7	CASSLSSTPREQYF	TGTGCCAGCAGTTTATCGTCGACTCCGCGGGAGCAGTACTTC
TRBD1	TRBV5-8	.	TRBJ1-3	CASSSGQGPGNTIYF	TGTGCCAGCAGCTCGGGACAGGGGCCCGGAAACACCATATATTTT
.	TRBV4-3	.	TRBJ2-1	CASSPGLSSYNEQFF	TGCGCCAGCAGCCCGGGACTGAGCTCCTACAATGAGCAGTTCTTC
.	TRBV6-5	.	TRBJ1-1	CATGTGWMNTEAFF	TGTGCTACCGGAACAGGGTGGATGAACACTGAAGCTTTCTTT
.	TRBV15	.	TRBJ2-1	CATSRDTQGLENEQFF	TGTGCCACCAGCAGAGATACGCAGGGCCTGGAGAATGAGCAGTTCTTC
.	TRBV13	.	TRBJ1-4	CASSRGEKLFF	TGTGCCAGCAGCAGGGGTGAAAAACTGTTTTTT